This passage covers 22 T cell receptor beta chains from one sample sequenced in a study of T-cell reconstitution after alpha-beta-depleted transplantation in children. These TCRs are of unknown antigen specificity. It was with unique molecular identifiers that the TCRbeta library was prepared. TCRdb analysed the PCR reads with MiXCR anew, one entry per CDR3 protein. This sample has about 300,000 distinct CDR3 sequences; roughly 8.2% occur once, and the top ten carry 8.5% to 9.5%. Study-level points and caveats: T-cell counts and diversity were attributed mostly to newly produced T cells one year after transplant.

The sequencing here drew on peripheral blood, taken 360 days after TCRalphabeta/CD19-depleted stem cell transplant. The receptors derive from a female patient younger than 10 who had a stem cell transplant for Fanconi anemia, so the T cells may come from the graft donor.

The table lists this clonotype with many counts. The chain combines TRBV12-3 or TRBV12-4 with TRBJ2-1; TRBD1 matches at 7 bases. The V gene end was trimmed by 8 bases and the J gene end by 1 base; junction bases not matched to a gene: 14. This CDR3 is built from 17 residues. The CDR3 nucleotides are TGTGCCAGCTCCTTAGAACTACAGGGGAGATCCTACAATGAGCAGTTCTTC. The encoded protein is CASSLELQGRSYNEQFF.

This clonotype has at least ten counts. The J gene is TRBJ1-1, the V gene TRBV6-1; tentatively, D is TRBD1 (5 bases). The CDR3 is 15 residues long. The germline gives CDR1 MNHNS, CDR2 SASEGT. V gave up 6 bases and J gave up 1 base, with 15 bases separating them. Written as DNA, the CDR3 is TGTGCCAGCAGGGAAACGGGGAGGGGGAACACTGAAGCTTTCTTT. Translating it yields CASRETGRGNTEAFF.

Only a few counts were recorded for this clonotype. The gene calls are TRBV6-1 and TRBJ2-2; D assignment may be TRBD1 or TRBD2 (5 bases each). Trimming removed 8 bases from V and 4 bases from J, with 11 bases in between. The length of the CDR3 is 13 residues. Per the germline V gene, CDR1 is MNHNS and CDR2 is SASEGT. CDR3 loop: CASFRGATGELFF. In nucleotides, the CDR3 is TGTGCCAGCTTTCGGGGCGCCACCGGGGAGCTGTTTTTT.

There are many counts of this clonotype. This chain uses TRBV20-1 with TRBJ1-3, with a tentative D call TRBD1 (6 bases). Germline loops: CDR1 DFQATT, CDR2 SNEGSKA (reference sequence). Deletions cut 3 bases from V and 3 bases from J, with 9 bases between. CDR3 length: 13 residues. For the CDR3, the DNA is TGCAGTGCTAGCGCAGGGGATGGAAACACCATATATTTT. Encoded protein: CSASAGDGNTIYF.

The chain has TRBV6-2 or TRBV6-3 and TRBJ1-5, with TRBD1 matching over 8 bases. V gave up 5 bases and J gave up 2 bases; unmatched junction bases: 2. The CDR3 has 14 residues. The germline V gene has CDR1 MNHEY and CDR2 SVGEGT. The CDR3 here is CASSDRGGNQPQHF. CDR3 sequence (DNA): TGTGCCAGCAGTGACAGGGGTGGCAATCAGCCCCAGCATTTT.

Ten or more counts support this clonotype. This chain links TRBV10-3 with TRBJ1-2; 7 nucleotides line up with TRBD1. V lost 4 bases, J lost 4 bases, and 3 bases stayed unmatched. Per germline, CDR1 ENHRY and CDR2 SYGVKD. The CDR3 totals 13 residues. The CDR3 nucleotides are TGTGCCATCAGTGTAGGGGGCCTCTATGGCTACACCTTC. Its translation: CAISVGGLYGYTF.

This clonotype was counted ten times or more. The CDR3 sequence: CASSAGNAMVYEQYF. The CDR3 nucleotides read TGTGCCAGCAGCGCAGGGAATGCGATGGTCTACGAGCAGTACTTC. The V call is TRBV9, the J call TRBJ2-7, with D perhaps TRBD1 (5 bases). The CDR3 extends over 15 amino acids. The germline V and J ends were trimmed by 3 bases and 3 bases, with 16 bases remaining between them. Looked up from germline, CDR1 is SGDLS and CDR2 is YYNGEE.

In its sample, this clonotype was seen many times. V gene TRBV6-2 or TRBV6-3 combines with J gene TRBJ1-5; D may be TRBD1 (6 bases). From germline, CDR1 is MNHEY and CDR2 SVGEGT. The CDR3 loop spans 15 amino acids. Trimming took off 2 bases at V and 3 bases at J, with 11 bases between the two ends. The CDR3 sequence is CASSYGGMNNQPQHF. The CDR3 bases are TGTGCCAGCAGTTACGGGGGCATGAACAATCAGCCCCAGCATTTT.

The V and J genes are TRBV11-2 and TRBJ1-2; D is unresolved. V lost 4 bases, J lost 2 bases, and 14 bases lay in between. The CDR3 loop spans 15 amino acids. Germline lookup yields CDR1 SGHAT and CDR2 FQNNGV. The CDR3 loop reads CASSSYNTPNYGYTF. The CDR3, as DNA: TGTGCCAGCAGCTCCTACAACACTCCCAACTATGGCTACACCTTC.

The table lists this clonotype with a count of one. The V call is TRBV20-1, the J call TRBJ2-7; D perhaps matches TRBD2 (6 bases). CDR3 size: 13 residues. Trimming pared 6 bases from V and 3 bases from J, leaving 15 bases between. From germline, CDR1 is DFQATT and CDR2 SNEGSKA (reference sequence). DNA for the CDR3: TGCAGTGCCAGGGCGGGGCTGGACTACGAGCAGTACTTC. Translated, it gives CSARAGLDYEQYF.

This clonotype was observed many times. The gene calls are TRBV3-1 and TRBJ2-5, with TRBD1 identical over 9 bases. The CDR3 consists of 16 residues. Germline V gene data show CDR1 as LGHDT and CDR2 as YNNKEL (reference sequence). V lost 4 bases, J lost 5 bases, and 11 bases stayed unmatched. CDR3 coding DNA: TGTGCCAGCAGCCTCCGCCTACAGGGGGCTGGTGAGACCCAGTACTTC. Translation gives CASSLRLQGAGETQYF.

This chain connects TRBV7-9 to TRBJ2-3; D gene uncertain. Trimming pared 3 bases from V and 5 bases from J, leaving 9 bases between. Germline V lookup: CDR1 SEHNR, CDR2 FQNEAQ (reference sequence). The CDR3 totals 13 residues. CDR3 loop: CASSFPNRDTQYF. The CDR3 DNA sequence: TGTGCCAGCAGCTTTCCTAACCGAGATACGCAGTATTTT.

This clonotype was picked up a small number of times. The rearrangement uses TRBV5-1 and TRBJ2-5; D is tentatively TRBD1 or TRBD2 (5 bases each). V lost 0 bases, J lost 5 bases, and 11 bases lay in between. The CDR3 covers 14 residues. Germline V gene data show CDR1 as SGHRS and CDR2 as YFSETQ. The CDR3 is CASSLAGREETQYF. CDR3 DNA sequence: TGCGCCAGCAGCTTGGCAGGCAGGGAGGAGACCCAGTACTTC.

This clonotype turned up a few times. CDR3 residues: CASSPRGDLPQHF. DNA for the CDR3: TGTGCCAGCAGCCCGAGGGGAGACTTACCCCAGCATTTT. V and J are TRBV7-2 and TRBJ1-5, with D perhaps TRBD1 (5 bases). The CDR3 extends over 13 amino acids. Germline CDR1 and CDR2: SGHTA and FQGNSA. Deletions cut 5 bases from V and 10 bases from J, with 15 bases between.

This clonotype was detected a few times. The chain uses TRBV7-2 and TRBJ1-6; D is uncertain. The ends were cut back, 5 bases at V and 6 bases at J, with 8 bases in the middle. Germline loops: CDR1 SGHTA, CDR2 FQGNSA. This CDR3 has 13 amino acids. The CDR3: CASSPAVNSPLHF. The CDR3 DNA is TGTGCCAGCAGCCCGGCCGTTAATTCACCCCTCCACTTT.

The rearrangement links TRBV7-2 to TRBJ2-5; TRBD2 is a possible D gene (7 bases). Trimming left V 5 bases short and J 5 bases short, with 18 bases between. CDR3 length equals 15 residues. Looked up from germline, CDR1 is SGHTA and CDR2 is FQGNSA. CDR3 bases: TGTGCCAGCAGCCAAGGGGGACTATCCAGGGAGACCCAGTACTTC. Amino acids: CASSQGGLSRETQYF.

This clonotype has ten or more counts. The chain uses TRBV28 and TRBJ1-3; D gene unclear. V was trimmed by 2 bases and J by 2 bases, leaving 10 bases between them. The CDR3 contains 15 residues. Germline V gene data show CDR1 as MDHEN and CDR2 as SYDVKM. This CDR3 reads CASSLTRVAGNTIYF. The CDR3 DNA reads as TGTGCCAGCAGTTTAACTCGGGTTGCTGGAAACACCATATATTTT.

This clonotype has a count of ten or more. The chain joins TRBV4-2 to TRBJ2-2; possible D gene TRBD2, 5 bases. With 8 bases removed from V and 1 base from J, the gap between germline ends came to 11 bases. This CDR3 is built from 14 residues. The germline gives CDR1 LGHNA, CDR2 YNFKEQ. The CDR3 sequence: CASGSGENTGELFF. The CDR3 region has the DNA TGTGCCAGCGGAAGCGGAGAGAACACCGGGGAGCTGTTTTTT.

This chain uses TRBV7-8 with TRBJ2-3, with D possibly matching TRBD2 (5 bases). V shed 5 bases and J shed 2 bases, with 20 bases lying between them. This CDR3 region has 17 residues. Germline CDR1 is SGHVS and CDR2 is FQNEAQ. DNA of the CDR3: TGTGCCAGCAGCCCTGAGATGGACTCACTCAACACAGATACGCAGTATTTT. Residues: CASSPEMDSLNTDTQYF.

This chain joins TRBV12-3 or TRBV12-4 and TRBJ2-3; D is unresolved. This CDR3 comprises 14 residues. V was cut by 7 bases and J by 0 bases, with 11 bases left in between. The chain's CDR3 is CASTPEISTDTQYF. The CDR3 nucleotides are TGTGCCAGCACCCCCGAAATAAGCACAGATACGCAGTATTTT.

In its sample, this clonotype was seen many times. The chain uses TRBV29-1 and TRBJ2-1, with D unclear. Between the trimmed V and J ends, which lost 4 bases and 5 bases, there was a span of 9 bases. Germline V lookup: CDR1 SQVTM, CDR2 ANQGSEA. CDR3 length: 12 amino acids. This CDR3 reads CSVGPVNNEQFF. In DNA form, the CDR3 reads TGCAGCGTTGGACCCGTCAACAATGAGCAGTTCTTC.

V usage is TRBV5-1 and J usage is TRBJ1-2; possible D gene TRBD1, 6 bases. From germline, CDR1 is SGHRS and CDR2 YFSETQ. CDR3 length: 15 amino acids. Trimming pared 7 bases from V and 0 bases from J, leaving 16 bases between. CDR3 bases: TGCGCCAGCCGGAGGACAGTTCAAGCTAACTATGGCTACACCTTC. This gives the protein CASRRTVQANYGYTF.